This is a list of T cell receptor beta chains from one sample in a study of low-dose radiotherapy and immunotherapy resistance in tumors. MiXCR, applied by TCRdb to the reads, yields one record per CDR3 protein. The profile shows under 110,000 distinct CDR3 sequences, more than 20% of them singletons. The sample was PBMCs, taken after low-dose radiotherapy plus immunotherapy. The source is a male donor with prostate cancer. Each CDR3 is given with its conserved first and last residue. Only some rows state a clone size, as once, few, many or a class for expanded clones.

TRBJ2-2 | few | TRBV6-1 | CASTPENTGELFF
TRBJ1-4 | NA | TRBV19 | CATYSAYRGDGEKLFF
TRBJ2-5 | NA | TRBV19 | CASSPGTGGMKTKYF
TRBJ1-3 | many | TRBV20-1 | CSALTEAGNTIYF
TRBJ1-4 | many | TRBV4-1 | CASSPHGTGHEKLFF
TRBJ2-6 | many | TRBV7-3 | CASSLGSGTGGIGANVLTF
TRBJ2-7 | few | TRBV12-3/TRBV12-4 | CASSPPRDWAYEQYF
TRBJ2-3 | many | TRBV19 | CASRTASSTDTQYF
TRBJ2-7 | many | TRBV5-1 | CASSLGQGFDEQYF
TRBJ2-5 | few | TRBV5-6 | CASSLTGRETQYF
TRBJ2-3 | many | TRBV6-4 | CASSVVSLSTDTQYF
TRBJ2-3 | many | TRBV12-3/TRBV12-4 | CASSITDRGHTDTQYF